Below are 10 T cell receptor beta chains sequenced from a single sample in a study of T-cell reconstitution after alpha-beta-depleted transplantation in children. Molecular barcoding with unique molecular identifiers was used for the TCRbeta library. MiXCR, run by TCRdb on the PCR reads, gives a single entry per CDR3 protein. The table has hundreds of thousands of distinct CDR3 sequences, approximately 15% seen once; the top ten hold approximately 5%. The sequenced sample was PBMCs, mostly from graft donor cells, obtained 360 days after TCRalphabeta/CD19-depleted stem cell transplant. The receptors stem from a male patient younger than 18 who had a stem cell transplant for acute lymphoblastic leukemia, so the T cells may come from the graft donor.

This clonotype was observed a handful of times. The rearrangement joins TRBV18 to TRBJ2-7, with 12 bases lining up with TRBD1. V was pared by 5 bases and J by 7 bases, with 9 bases of the junction left unmatched. The length of the CDR3 is 15 residues. The germline V gene has CDR1 KGHSH and CDR2 LQKENI. The CDR3: CASSSLGQGAWEQYF. The CDR3 DNA sequence: TGTGCCAGCTCAAGCTTGGGACAGGGGGCGTGGGAGCAGTACTTC.

V and J are TRBV7-8 and TRBJ2-5; 9 bases are a match to TRBD2. This CDR3 is built from 18 residues. Germline V gives CDR1 SGHVS, CDR2 FQNEAQ. With V trimmed by 0 bases and J by 2 bases, 10 bases remained unmatched. The CDR3 spells CASSLAVVAGVTQETQYF. Here the CDR3 DNA reads TGTGCCAGCAGCTTAGCGGTGGTAGCGGGAGTAACACAAGAGACCCAGTACTTC.

This chain links TRBV20-1 with TRBJ2-1; TRBD2 agrees at 10 bases. With 4 bases clipped from V and 4 bases from J, the junction kept 1 base outside the gene matches. CDR3 length: 13 amino acids. Germline CDR1 and CDR2: DFQATT and SNEGSKA (reference sequence). The CDR3 nucleotides are TGCAGTGCTAAACTAGCGGGATACAATGAGCAGTTCTTC. Amino acid sequence: CSAKLAGYNEQFF.

This clonotype was detected a few times. The chain carries TRBV13 and TRBJ2-1; D assignment may be TRBD1 or TRBD2 (5 bases each). CDR3 size: 14 residues. CDR1 PRHDT and CDR2 FYEKMQ come from the germline V gene (reference sequence). Trimming pared 8 bases from V and 6 bases from J, leaving 17 bases between. In DNA, the CDR3 is TGTGCCAGCCGGACTCGAGGGGCCCCCAATGAGCAGTTCTTC. Its translation: CASRTRGAPNEQFF.

This clonotype came up once. The chain is built from TRBV19 and TRBJ2-1; 10 bases map to TRBD2. The germline gives CDR1 LNHDA, CDR2 SQIVND (reference sequence). J was trimmed by 1 base and V by 4 bases; bases with no gene match: 7. The CDR3 spans 17 residues. CDR3 bases: TGTGCCAGTAGTACCTCTAGCGGGAGTAGATCCTACAATGAGCAGTTCTTC. Its translation: CASSTSSGSRSYNEQFF. The whole variable domain, remainder taken from reference TRBV19 and TRBJ2-1, is DGGITQSPKYLFRKEGQNVTLSCEQNLNHDAMYWYRQDPGQGLRLIYYSQIVNDFQKGDIAEGYSVSREKKESFPLTVTSAQKNPTAFYLCASSTSSGSRSYNEQFFGPGTRLTVL.

This clonotype was observed a few times. The V and J genes are TRBV6-1 and TRBJ2-1, with 8 bases fitting TRBD1. Germline V gene data show CDR1 as MNHNS and CDR2 as SASEGT. The CDR3 runs to 14 residues. The trim removed 6 bases at V and 1 base at J, leaving 2 bases unmatched. CDR3 coding DNA: TGTGCCAGCAGGGACAGGGATTCCTACAATGAGCAGTTCTTC. Protein: CASRDRDSYNEQFF.

The gene calls are TRBV7-2 and TRBJ2-3; a possible D gene is TRBD1 (5 bases). V was shortened by 3 bases and J by 4 bases, with 14 bases between the two germline ends. The CDR3 contains 15 residues. Germline V lookup: CDR1 SGHTA, CDR2 FQGNSA. DNA for the CDR3: TGTGCCAGCAGCTTTGGGGCTTTGGGGTCAGATACGCAGTATTTT. Protein: CASSFGALGSDTQYF. Together with reference TRBV7-2 and TRBJ2-3, the CDR3 gives the full variable domain: GAGVSQSPSNKVTEKGKDVELRCDPISGHTALYWYRQSLGQGLEFLIYFQGNSAPDKSGLPSDRFSAERTGGSVSTLTIQRTQQEDSAVYLCASSFGALGSDTQYFGPGTRLTVL.

The chain joins TRBV13 to TRBJ1-1; TRBD1 matches at 8 bases. The CDR3 sequence is 15 residues long. The germline V gene has CDR1 PRHDT and CDR2 FYEKMQ (reference sequence). V lost 4 bases, J lost 5 bases, and 9 bases stayed unmatched. The CDR3 loop is CASSSHGQGGTEAFF. The CDR3 coding sequence is TGTGCCAGCAGCTCCCACGGACAGGGTGGGACTGAAGCTTTCTTT.

This chain links TRBV7-2 with TRBJ1-5; D unclear. This CDR3 spans 18 amino acids. The germline V and J ends were trimmed by 2 bases and 1 base, with 18 bases remaining between them. Germline values: CDR1 SGHTA, CDR2 FQGNSA. CDR3 residues: CASSLKSVGWWSNQPQHF. The CDR3 bases are TGTGCCAGCAGCTTAAAATCCGTTGGGTGGTGGAGCAATCAGCCCCAGCATTTT.

V gene TRBV20-1 combines with J gene TRBJ1-2; 11 bases line up with TRBD1. Per germline, CDR1 DFQATT and CDR2 SNEGSKA (reference sequence). The trim removed 6 bases at V and 0 bases at J, leaving 3 bases unmatched. The CDR3 covers 14 residues. This chain's CDR3 is CSAEDRGPNYGYTF. CDR3 sequence (DNA): TGCAGTGCGGAGGACAGGGGGCCTAACTATGGCTACACCTTC.